This T cell receptor beta chain was sequenced during a study of T cells expressing NK-cell markers. For each CDR3 protein, TCRdb gives one entry from its re-call of the 5' RACE reads, without DNA. Its table lists 350,000 to 400,000 distinct CDR3 sequences. The CDR3 covers 16 residues. CDR1 and CDR2 from the germline V gene are KGHDR and SFDVKD. This receptor was identified in a woman aged 50 to 65 in good health. The specimen sequenced was blood T cells: a sorted CD56 or NKG2C T cell subset, CD4+ or CD8+ T cells, or bulk PBMC T cells (not recorded which). V usage is TRBV24-1 and J usage is TRBJ2-1; TCRdb names TRBD1, which stays unverified in the absence of DNA. CDR3 sequence reads: CATSASVAPAYNEQFF.